This T cell receptor (beta chain) stems from a study of CD8 T cells in Susac syndrome. The sequenced target, TCR beta, came from blood CD8+ and CD4+ T cells. Negative isolation yielded CD8+ and CD4+ T cells; FACS enriched TEMRA cells. RNA amounts of roughly 0.45 to 1 ug underwent reverse transcription with random hexamers. By means of immunoSEQ multiplex PCR, TCR beta CDR3 spanning 54 Vbeta and 13 Jbeta underwent amplification. TCRdb ran MiXCR on the immunoSEQ multiplex PCR reads and lists one entry per CDR3 protein. This table holds 250,000 to 350,000 distinct CDR3 sequences, about 90% found once. CDR1 is ENHRY and CDR2 is SYGVKD in the germline V gene. The CDR3 has 16 residues. The V segment lost 2 bases and the J segment 2 bases; nucleotides outside the gene matches: 5.

The chain has TRBV10-3 and TRBJ2-1, with 8 bases lining up with TRBD1. What was sequenced was CD4+ T cells from PBMCs. The clonotype was recovered from a human donor with multiple sclerosis. CDR3 sequence (DNA): TGTGCCATCAGTGAGGGCGACAGGGGAACCTACAATGAGCAGTTCTTC. Residues: CAISEGDRGTYNEQFF.